Each of the 21 T cell receptor beta chains below was sequenced from the same sample in a study of cytomegalovirus exposure and HLA in healthy donors listed by TCRdb under 2017. The receptor library was made with the immunoSEQ multiplex PCR assay. A mixture of 60 forward primers for TCR Vbeta segments and 13 reverse primers for TCR Jbeta segments was used in the multiplex PCR. The source is immuneACCESS, and TCRdb retained only in-frame sequences with V and J called. Part of the clones is not carried over; for the studies checked, unresolved V genes explain less than half of this, and the remainder is unexplained. The sample data list about 120,000 clones, and 60% to 75% of these were observed just once. 2.9% of the sample goes to the ten largest clones. The sequenced sample consisted of PBMCs. The origin of the receptors is a woman aged 35 to 49 in good health and CMV-seropositive.

The rearrangement joins TRBV9 to TRBJ2-1; TRBD2 is a possible D gene (5 bases). This CDR3 is 11 amino acids long. Germline V CDR1 and CDR2: SGDLS, YYNGEE. V gave up 3 bases and J gave up 8 bases, with 6 bases separating them. Written as DNA, the CDR3 is TGTGCCAGCAGCGCGAGGGATGAGCAGTTCTTC. Residues: CASSARDEQFF. The full variable domain, completed using reference TRBV9 and TRBJ2-1, is DSGVTQTPKHLITATGQRVTLRCSPRSGDLSVYWYQQSLDQGLQFLIQYYNGEERAKGNILERFSAQQFPDLHSELNLSSLELGDSALYFCASSARDEQFFGPGTRLTVL.

The gene calls are TRBV6-5 and TRBJ1-1; perhaps TRBD1 as D (5 bases). Trimming cost V 5 bases and J 4 bases, with 17 bases left between them. Germline V lookup: CDR1 MNHEY, CDR2 SVGAGI. CDR3 length equals 15 residues. The CDR3 loop is CASSRSAGYGTEAFF. CDR3 coding DNA: TGTGCCAGCAGTCGCTCAGCAGGGTACGGCACTGAAGCTTTCTTT.

This chain connects TRBV14 to TRBJ2-2; 10 bases are a match to TRBD1. This CDR3 region has 15 residues. V shed 5 bases and J 5 bases; nucleotides not matched to a gene: 5. Per germline, CDR1 SGHDN and CDR2 FVKESK. For the CDR3, the DNA is TGTGCCAGCAGCTCGACGGGACAGGGGACCGGGGAGCTGTTTTTT. Protein sequence: CASSSTGQGTGELFF.

This clone has a single count. This rearrangement joins TRBV2 to TRBJ1-1; no clear D gene. V lost 6 bases and J 1 base, leaving 12 bases between the germline ends. The CDR3 consists of 14 residues. Germline V lookup: CDR1 SNHLY, CDR2 FYNNEI. Written as DNA, the CDR3 is TGTGCCAGCAGCTGGGAGGTTCCGAACACTGAAGCTTTCTTT. It translates to CASSWEVPNTEAFF.

The chain is built from TRBV19 and TRBJ2-1, with a tentative D call TRBD1 (6 bases). V was cut by 6 bases and J by 5 bases, with 23 bases left in between. Germline CDR1 and CDR2: LNHDA and SQIVND (reference sequence). The CDR3 contains 17 residues. CDR3 in DNA: TGTGCCAGTAGCCCGAGGACAGTGGCAGGGCCGAACAATGAGCAGTTCTTC. Encoded protein: CASSPRTVAGPNNEQFF.

This rearrangement joins TRBV28 to TRBJ1-2; D gene ambiguous. The CDR3 totals 15 residues. Germline CDR1 and CDR2: MDHEN and SYDVKM. Trimming took 5 bases from V and 0 from J, leaving 13 bases between them. The CDR3: CASSSGLGANYGYTF. The CDR3 DNA reads TGTGCCAGCAGTAGCGGACTAGGAGCTAACTATGGCTACACCTTC.

CDR3 sequence reads: CASSSSVTYNSPLHF. The CDR3, as DNA: TGTGCCAGCAGTTCGTCCGTTACCTATAATTCACCCCTCCACTTT. The chain joins TRBV5-5 to TRBJ1-6, with unresolved D. Trimming pared 5 bases from V and 2 bases from J, leaving 11 bases between. CDR1 is SGHKS, CDR2 YYEKEE, per germline (reference sequence). The length of the CDR3 is 15 residues.

V usage is TRBV28 and J usage is TRBJ1-2, with D uncertain. The CDR3 loop spans 12 amino acids. Deletions cut 6 bases from V and 8 bases from J, with 13 bases between. Germline V gene lookup returns CDR1 MDHEN and CDR2 SYDVKM. CDR3 DNA sequence: TGTGCCAGCAGGTTGGGCGCGGGGGGCTACACCTTC. It encodes CASRLGAGGYTF.

The chain uses TRBV5-1 and TRBJ2-1, with 14 bases lining up with TRBD2. V gave up 3 bases and J gave up 0 bases; unmatched junction bases: 8. The CDR3 has 19 amino acids. CDR1 is SGHRS, CDR2 YFSETQ, per germline. Written as DNA, the CDR3 is TGCGCCAGCAGCTCTCCGGGACTAGCGGGGGTCAGCTCCTACAATGAGCAGTTCTTC. Encoded protein: CASSSPGLAGVSSYNEQFF.

The V and J genes are TRBV5-8 and TRBJ2-7; D is unclear. This CDR3 is built from 14 residues. V lost 0 bases and J 5 bases, leaving 12 bases between the germline ends. CDR1 and CDR2 from the germline V gene are SGHTS and YDEGEE. CDR3 in amino acids: CASSLELAAHEQYF. The DNA for the CDR3 is TGTGCCAGCAGCTTGGAGCTGGCGGCGCACGAGCAGTACTTC.

This chain joins TRBV27 and TRBJ2-7, with 11 bases lining up with TRBD2. This CDR3 has 15 amino acids. Germline CDR1 and CDR2: MNHEY and SMNVEV (reference sequence). V trimming: 5 bases; J trimming: 5 bases; junction bases outside the gene matches: 8. The CDR3 region is CASSVTSGIGNEQYF. CDR3 nucleotide sequence: TGTGCCAGCAGTGTGACTAGCGGGATAGGCAACGAGCAGTACTTC.

On this clone: At one end the junction does not follow the germline gene, possibly because of a read error. The rearrangement joins TRBV27 to TRBJ1-1; tentatively, D is TRBD1 (5 bases). The CDR3 is made up of 12 amino acids. Germline values: CDR1 MNHEY, CDR2 SMNVEV (reference sequence). The CDR3 coding sequence is TGTGCCAGCAGTTCTGGGGCCACTGGAGCTTTCTTT. Translated: CASSSGATGAFF.

The count of this clone is one. This chain links TRBV30 with TRBJ1-3, with a possible D match to TRBD1 (6 bases). With 4 bases removed from V and 2 bases from J, the gap between germline ends came to 15 bases. The germline V gene encodes CDR1 GTSNPN and CDR2 SVGIG (reference sequence). The CDR3 totals 15 residues. In DNA form, the CDR3 reads TGTGCCTGGACCCGAGGGGGGGTCCCTGGAAACACCATATATTTT. Amino acids: CAWTRGGVPGNTIYF.

V usage is TRBV5-6 and J usage is TRBJ2-7; the D gene is possibly TRBD2 (6 bases). The CDR3 loop spans 15 amino acids. Germline V gene data show CDR1 as SGHDT and CDR2 as YYEEEE. V lost 3 bases and J 6 bases, leaving 19 bases between the germline ends. The CDR3: CASSSPTTTRFEQYF. CDR3 in DNA: TGTGCCAGCAGCTCGCCAACGACGACTAGGTTCGAGCAGTACTTC.

The V and J genes are TRBV27 and TRBJ2-2; no clear D. The V end lost 2 bases, the J end lost 0 bases, and 10 bases lay between the germline ends. This CDR3 contains 16 residues. The germline V gene has CDR1 MNHEY and CDR2 SMNVEV (reference sequence). DNA for the CDR3: TGTGCCAGCAGTTTAATCGGGTTCGCGAACACCGGGGAGCTGTTTTTT. It encodes CASSLIGFANTGELFF.

CDR3 region: CASSELGQYGNSEAFF. The CDR3, as DNA: TGTGCCAGCAGTGAATTGGGACAGTATGGCAATTCTGAAGCTTTCTTT. This chain connects TRBV25-1 to TRBJ1-1; 7 bases are shared with TRBD1. CDR3 length equals 16 residues. The trim removed 1 base at V and 6 bases at J, leaving 11 bases unmatched. In germline, CDR1 is MGHDK, CDR2 SYGVNS.

This chain connects TRBV6-5 to TRBJ2-5; D perhaps matches TRBD1 (5 bases). The CDR3 sequence is 11 residues long. Looked up from germline, CDR1 is MNHEY and CDR2 is SVGAGI. The germline V and J ends were trimmed by 2 bases and 7 bases, with 5 bases remaining between them. The CDR3 reads CASSYRGTQYF. For the CDR3, the DNA is TGTGCCAGCAGTTACAGGGGGACCCAGTACTTC.

This rearrangement joins TRBV18 to TRBJ2-5; 7 bases align to TRBD2. Trimming cost V 3 bases and J 2 bases; bases outside gene matches: 15. Germline V gene lookup returns CDR1 KGHSH and CDR2 LQKENI. The CDR3 contains 18 residues. The chain's CDR3 is CASSPETRTKREQETQYF. CDR3 DNA: TGTGCCAGCTCACCGGAGACCAGGACTAAGCGGGAACAAGAGACCCAGTACTTC.

The chain recombines TRBV10-3 with TRBJ1-1, with a possible D match to TRBD1 (5 bases). V was clipped by 0 bases and J by 4 bases, with 12 bases between them. This CDR3 comprises 15 residues. Germline loops: CDR1 ENHRY, CDR2 SYGVKD. The CDR3, as DNA: TGTGCCATCAGTGAGTCGCGGGGCCAGGTCACTGAAGCTTTCTTT. Its translation is CAISESRGQVTEAFF.

The chain recombines TRBV10-3 with TRBJ2-5, with TRBD2 matching 8 bases. V was clipped by 2 bases and J by 1 base; unmatched bases: 12. The CDR3 length is 18 residues. The germline CDR1 and CDR2 sequences are ENHRY and SYGVKD. The CDR3, as DNA: TGTGCCATCAGTGAGGGACTAGCCCGGGGGGGATCCCAAGAGACCCAGTACTTC. Translated, it gives CAISEGLARGGSQETQYF.

The rearrangement uses TRBV28 and TRBJ1-1; TRBD1 matches at 10 bases. The CDR3 has 16 residues. V shed 6 bases and J 1 base; nucleotides not matched to a gene: 8. Germline V gives CDR1 MDHEN, CDR2 SYDVKM. For the CDR3, the DNA is TGTGCCAGCAGGAGGACAGGGGGGCCTGAGAACACTGAAGCTTTCTTT. Protein: CASRRTGGPENTEAFF.